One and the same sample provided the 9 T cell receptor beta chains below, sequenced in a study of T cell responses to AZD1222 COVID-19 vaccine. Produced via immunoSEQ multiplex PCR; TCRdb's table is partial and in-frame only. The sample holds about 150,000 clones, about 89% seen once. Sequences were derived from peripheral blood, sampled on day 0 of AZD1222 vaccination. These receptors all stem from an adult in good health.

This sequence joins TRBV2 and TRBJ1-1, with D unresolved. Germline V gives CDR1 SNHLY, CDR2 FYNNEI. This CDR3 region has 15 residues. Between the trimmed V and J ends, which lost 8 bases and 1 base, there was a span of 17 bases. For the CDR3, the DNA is TGTGCCAGCTGCACCCCGAGCCGAGGGAACACTGAAGCTTTCTTT. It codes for CASCTPSRGNTEAFF.

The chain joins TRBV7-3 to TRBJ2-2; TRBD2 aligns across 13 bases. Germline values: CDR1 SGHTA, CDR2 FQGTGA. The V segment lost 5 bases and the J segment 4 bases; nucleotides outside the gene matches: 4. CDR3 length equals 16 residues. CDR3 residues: CASSPGTSGTTGELFF. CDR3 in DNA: TGTGCCAGCAGCCCCGGGACTAGCGGGACCACCGGGGAGCTGTTTTTT. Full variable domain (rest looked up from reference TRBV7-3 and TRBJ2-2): GAGVSQTPSNKVTEKGKYVELRCDPISGHTALYWYRQSLGQGPEFLIYFQGTGAADDSGLPNDRFFAVRPEGSVSTLKIQRTERGDSAVYLCASSPGTSGTTGELFFGEGSRLTVL.

The CDR3 region has the DNA TGTGCCAGCAGTTTACAAAGCAATCAGCCCCAGCATTTT. This gives the protein CASSLQSNQPQHF. V is TRBV28 and J is TRBJ1-5, with no clear D. Germline CDR1 MDHEN, CDR2 SYDVKM. Trimming stripped 2 bases from V and 1 base from J, with 3 bases between. The CDR3 is 13 amino acids.

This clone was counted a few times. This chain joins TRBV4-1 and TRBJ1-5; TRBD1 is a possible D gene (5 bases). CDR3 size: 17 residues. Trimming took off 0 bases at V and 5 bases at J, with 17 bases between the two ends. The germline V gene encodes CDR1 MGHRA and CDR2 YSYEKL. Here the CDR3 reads CASSQDSGTARYQPQHF. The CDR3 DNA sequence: TGCGCCAGCAGCCAAGATTCCGGGACTGCTAGGTATCAGCCCCAGCATTTT.

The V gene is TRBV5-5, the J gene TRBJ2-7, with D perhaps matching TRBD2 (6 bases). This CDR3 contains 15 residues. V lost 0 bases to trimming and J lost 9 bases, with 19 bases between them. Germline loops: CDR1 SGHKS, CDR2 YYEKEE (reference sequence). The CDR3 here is CASSLGAGTLVGQYF. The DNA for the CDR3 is TGTGCCAGCAGCTTGGGGGCAGGGACTCTAGTGGGGCAGTACTTC.

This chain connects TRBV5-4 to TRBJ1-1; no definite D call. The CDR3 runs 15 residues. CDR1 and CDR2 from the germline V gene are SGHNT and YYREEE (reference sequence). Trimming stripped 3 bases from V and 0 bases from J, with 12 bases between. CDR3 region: CASSWMGRLNTEAFF. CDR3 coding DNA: TGTGCCAGCAGCTGGATGGGTAGGTTGAACACTGAAGCTTTCTTT.

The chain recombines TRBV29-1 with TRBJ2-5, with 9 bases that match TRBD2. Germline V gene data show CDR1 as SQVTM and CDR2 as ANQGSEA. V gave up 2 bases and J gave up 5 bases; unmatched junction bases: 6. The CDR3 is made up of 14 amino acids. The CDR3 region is CSVEKREAPETQYF. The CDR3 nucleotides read TGCAGCGTTGAAAAGCGGGAGGCTCCGGAGACCCAGTACTTC.

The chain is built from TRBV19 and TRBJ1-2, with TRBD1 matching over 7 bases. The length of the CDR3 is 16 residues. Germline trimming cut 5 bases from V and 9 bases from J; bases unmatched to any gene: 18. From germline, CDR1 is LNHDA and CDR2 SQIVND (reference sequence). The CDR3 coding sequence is TGTGCCAGTAGTGCCCTTGGGACCGACAGGGTTGGGAGCTACACCTTC. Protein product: CASSALGTDRVGSYTF.

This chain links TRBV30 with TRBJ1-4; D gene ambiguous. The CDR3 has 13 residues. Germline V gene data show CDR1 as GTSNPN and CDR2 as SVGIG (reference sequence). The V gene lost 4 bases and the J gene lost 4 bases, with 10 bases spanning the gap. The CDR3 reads CAWTLGVNEKLFF. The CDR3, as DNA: TGTGCCTGGACTTTGGGAGTTAATGAAAAACTGTTTTTT.